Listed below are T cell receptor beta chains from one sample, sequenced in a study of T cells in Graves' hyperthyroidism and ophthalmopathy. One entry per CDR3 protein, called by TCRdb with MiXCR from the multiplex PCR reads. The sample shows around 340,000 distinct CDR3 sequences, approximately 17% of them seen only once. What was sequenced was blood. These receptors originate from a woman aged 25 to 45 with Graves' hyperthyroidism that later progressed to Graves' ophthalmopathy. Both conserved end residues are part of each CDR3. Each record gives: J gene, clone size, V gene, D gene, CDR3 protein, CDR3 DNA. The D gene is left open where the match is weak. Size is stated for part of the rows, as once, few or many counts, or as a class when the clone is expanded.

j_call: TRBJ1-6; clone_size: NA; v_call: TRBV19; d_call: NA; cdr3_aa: CASGFLNSPLHF; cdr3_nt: TGTGCCAGTGGTTTTCTTAATTCACCCCTCCACTTT
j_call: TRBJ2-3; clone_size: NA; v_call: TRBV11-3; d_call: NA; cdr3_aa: CASSSRGGSTDTQYF; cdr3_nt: TGTGCCAGCAGCTCGCGCGGAGGGAGCACAGATACGCAGTATTTT
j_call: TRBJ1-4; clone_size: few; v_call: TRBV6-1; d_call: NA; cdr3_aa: CASTDWRGGRSNEKLFF; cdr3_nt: TGTGCCAGCACTGACTGGCGGGGTGGGAGATCTAATGAAAAACTGTTTTTT
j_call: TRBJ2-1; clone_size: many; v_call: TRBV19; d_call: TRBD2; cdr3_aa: CASSIAGLAANEQFF; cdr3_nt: TGTGCCAGTAGTATAGCAGGACTAGCGGCCAATGAGCAGTTCTTC
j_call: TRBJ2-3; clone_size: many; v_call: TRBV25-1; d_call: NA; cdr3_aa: CASSEFTGARRGSTDTQYF; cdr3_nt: TGTGCCAGCAGTGAATTTACCGGCGCCAGGCGGGGCAGCACAGATACGCAGTATTTT
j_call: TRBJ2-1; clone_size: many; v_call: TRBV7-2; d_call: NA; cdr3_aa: CASSLYGGNNEQFF; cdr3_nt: TGTGCCAGCAGCTTATACGGCGGTAACAATGAGCAGTTCTTC
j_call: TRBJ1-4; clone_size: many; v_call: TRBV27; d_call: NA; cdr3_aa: CASSPYRTTNEKLFF; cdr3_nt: TGTGCCAGCAGTCCCTACAGGACAACTAATGAAAAACTGTTTTTT
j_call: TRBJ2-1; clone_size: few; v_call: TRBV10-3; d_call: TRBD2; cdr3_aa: CTISATSGYNEQFF; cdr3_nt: TGTACCATCAGTGCGACTAGCGGTTACAATGAGCAGTTCTTC
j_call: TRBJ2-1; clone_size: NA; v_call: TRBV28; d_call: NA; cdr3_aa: CASSPGPGIPFF; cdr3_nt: TGTGCCAGCAGTCCGGGCCCAGGGATCCCGTTCTTC
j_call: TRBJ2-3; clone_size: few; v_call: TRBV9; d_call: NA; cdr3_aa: CASSAYLVTSTDTQYF; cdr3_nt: TGTGCCAGCAGCGCGTACCTTGTCACTAGCACAGATACGCAGTATTTT
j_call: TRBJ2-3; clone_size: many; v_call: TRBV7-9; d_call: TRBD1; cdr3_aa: CASSPGTGYTDTQYF; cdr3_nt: TGTGCCAGCAGCCCCGGGACAGGGTATACAGATACGCAGTATTTT
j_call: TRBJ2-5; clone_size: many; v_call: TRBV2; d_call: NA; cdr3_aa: CASRRTAQETQYF; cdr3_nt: TGTGCCAGCCGGAGGACAGCACAAGAGACCCAGTACTTC
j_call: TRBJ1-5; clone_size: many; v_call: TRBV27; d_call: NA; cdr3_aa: CASSLNHAGGGNQPQHF; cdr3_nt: TGTGCCAGCAGTTTAAATCACGCGGGGGGGGGAAATCAGCCCCAGCATTTT
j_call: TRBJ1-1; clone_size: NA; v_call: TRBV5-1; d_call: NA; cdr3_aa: CASSLGGGYTEAFF; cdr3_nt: TGCGCCAGCTCCCTGGGGGGGGGATACACTGAAGCTTTCTTT
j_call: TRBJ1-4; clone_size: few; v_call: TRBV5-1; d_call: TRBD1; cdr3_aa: CASSLVTGGREKLFF; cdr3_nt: TGCGCCAGCAGCTTAGTGACAGGGGGGCGTGAAAAACTGTTTTTT
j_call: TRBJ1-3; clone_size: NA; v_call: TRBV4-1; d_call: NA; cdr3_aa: CASSQEEGDSGNTIYF; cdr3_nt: TGCGCCAGCAGCCAAGAAGAAGGGGACTCTGGAAACACCATATATTTT
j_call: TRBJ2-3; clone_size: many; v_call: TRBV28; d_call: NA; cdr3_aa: CASSPRLEQSTDTQYF; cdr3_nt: TGTGCCAGCAGTCCCCGACTAGAACAAAGCACAGATACGCAGTATTTT
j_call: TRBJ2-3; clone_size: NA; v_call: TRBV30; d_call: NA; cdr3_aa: CAWSRARGRDTQYF; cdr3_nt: TGTGCCTGGAGCCGGGCAAGAGGACGGGATACGCAGTATTTT
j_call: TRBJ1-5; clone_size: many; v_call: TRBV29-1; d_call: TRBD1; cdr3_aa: CSVGQGENQPQHF; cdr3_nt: TGCAGCGTGGGACAGGGGGAAAATCAGCCCCAGCATTTT
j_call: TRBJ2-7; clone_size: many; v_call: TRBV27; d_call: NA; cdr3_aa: CASSYGSAYEQYF; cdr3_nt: TGTGCCAGCAGTTACGGCTCGGCCTACGAGCAGTACTTC
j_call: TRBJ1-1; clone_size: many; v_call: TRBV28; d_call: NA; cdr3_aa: CASSPTSGILGTEAFF; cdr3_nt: TGTGCCAGCAGTCCCACGTCGGGAATTTTGGGGACTGAAGCTTTCTTT
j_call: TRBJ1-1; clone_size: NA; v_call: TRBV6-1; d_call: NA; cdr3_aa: CASSLWGDGAEAFF; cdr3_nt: TGTGCCAGCAGCCTGTGGGGGGATGGGGCTGAAGCTTTCTTT
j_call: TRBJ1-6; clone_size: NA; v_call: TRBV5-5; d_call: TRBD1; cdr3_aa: CASSLLGQSYNSPLHF; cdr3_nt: TGTGCCAGCAGCTTATTGGGACAGAGTTATAATTCACCCCTCCACTTT
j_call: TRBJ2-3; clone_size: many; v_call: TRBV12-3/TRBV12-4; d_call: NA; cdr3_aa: CASSLNDLDTQYF; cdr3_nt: TGTGCCAGCAGTTTAAATGATTTGGATACGCAGTATTTT
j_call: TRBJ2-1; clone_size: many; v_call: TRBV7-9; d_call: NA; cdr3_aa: CASSRIDNNEQFF; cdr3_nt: TGTGCCAGCAGCCGAATAGACAACAATGAGCAGTTCTTC
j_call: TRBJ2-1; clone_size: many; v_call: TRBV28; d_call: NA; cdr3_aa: CASSFPTQPTYNEQFF; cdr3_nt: TGTGCCAGCAGTTTCCCGACTCAGCCAACTTACAATGAGCAGTTCTTC
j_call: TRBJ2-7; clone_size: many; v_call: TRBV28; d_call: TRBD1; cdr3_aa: CASRSTIRDSAYEQYF; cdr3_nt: TGTGCCAGCAGATCAACAATCCGGGACAGCGCCTACGAGCAGTACTTC
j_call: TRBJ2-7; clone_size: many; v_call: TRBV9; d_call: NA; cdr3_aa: CASSVASSRDFREQYF; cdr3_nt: TGTGCCAGCAGCGTAGCCTCCAGCAGGGATTTCCGCGAGCAGTACTTC
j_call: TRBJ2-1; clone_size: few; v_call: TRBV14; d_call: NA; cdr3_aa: CASSSLGTYNEQFF; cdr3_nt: TGTGCCAGCAGCTCTTTAGGGACGTACAATGAGCAGTTCTTC
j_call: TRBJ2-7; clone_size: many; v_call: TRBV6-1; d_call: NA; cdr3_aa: CASSSPATTGNEQYF; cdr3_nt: TGTGCCAGCAGTTCACCTGCAACCACAGGGAACGAGCAGTACTTC
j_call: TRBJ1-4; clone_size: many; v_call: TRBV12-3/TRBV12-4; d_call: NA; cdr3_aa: CASSFAGRDNEKLFF; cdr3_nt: TGTGCCAGCAGTTTTGCGGGCAGGGATAATGAAAAACTGTTTTTT
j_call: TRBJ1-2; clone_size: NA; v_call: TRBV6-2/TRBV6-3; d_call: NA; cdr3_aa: CASSLLRVGYTF; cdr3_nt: TGTGCCAGCAGCCTCCTTAGGGTTGGCTACACCTTC
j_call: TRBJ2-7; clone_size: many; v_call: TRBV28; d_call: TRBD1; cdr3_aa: CASRDRGHPYEQYF; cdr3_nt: TGTGCCAGCAGGGACAGGGGACATCCCTACGAGCAGTACTTC
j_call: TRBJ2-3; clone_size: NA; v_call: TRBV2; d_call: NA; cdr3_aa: CASGGASEDTQYF; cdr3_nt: TGTGCCAGCGGAGGGGCCTCGGAGGATACGCAGTATTTT
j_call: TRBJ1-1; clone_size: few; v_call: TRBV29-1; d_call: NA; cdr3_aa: CSAPGGTEAFF; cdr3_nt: TGCAGCGCCCCTGGGGGAACTGAAGCTTTCTTT
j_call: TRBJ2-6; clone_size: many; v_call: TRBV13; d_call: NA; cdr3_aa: CASSSVLQGGGSGANVLTF; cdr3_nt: TGTGCCAGCAGCTCGGTATTGCAGGGTGGAGGGTCTGGGGCCAACGTCCTGACTTTC
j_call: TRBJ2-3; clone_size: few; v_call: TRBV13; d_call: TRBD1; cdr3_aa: CASSRDRGRNTQYF; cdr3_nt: TGTGCCAGCAGCCGCGACAGGGGGCGAAATACGCAGTATTTT
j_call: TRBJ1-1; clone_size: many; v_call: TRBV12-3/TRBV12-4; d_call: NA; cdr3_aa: CASSLYNRELPEAFF; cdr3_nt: TGTGCCAGCAGTTTATATAACAGGGAGCTCCCTGAAGCTTTCTTT
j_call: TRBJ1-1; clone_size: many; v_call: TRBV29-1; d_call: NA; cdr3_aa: CSASPGTGTEAFF; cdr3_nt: TGCAGCGCATCCCCTGGCACGGGCACTGAAGCTTTCTTT
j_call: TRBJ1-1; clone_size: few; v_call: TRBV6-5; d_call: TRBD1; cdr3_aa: CASSYRDRATEAFF; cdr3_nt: TGTGCCAGCAGTTACCGGGACAGGGCCACTGAAGCTTTCTTT
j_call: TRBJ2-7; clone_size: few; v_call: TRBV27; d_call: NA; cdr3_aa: CASSLRGSGSYEQYF; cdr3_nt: TGTGCCAGCAGTTTAAGGGGCAGCGGTTCCTACGAGCAGTACTTC
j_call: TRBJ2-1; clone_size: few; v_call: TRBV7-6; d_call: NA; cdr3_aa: CASTLGERSSYNEQFF; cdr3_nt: TGTGCCAGCACCCTCGGGGAGCGAAGCTCCTACAATGAGCAGTTCTTC
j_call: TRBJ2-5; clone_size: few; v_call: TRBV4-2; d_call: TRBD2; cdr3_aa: CASRTREGEQETQYF; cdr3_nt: TGTGCCAGCAGAACTAGGGAGGGCGAACAAGAGACCCAGTACTTC
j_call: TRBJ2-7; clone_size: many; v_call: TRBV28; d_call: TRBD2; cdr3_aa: CASSFRGRVSYEQYF; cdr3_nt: TGTGCCAGCAGTTTTCGGGGGAGGGTATCCTACGAGCAGTACTTC
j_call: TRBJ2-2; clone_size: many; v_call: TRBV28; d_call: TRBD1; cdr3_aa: CASRATGVGTGELFF; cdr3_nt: TGTGCCAGCAGGGCAACAGGGGTCGGCACCGGGGAGCTGTTTTTT
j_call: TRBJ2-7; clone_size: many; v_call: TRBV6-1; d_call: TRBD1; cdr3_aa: CASSPRGQGRWEQYF; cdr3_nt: TGTGCCAGCAGTCCGAGGGGACAGGGGCGTTGGGAGCAGTACTTC
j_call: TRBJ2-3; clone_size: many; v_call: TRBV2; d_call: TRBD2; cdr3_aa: CASSVASGRDTQYF; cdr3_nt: TGTGCCAGCAGTGTGGCTAGCGGGAGGGATACGCAGTATTTT
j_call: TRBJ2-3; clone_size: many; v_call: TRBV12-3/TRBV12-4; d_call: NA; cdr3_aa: CASSLNRYIDTQYF; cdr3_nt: TGTGCCAGCAGTTTAAATAGGTATATAGATACGCAGTATTTT
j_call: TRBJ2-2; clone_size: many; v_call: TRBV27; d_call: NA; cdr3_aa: CASSFSYLSASGELFF; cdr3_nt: TGTGCCAGCAGTTTTTCGTATCTCAGCGCGTCCGGGGAGCTGTTTTTT
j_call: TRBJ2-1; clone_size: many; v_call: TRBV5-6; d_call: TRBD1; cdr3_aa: CASSLGLGTGDYNEQFF; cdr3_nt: TGTGCCAGCAGCTTGGGTTTGGGCACAGGGGACTACAATGAGCAGTTCTTC
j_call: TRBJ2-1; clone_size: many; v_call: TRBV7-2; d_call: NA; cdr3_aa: CASSYHNNEQFF; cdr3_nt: TGTGCCAGCAGCTACCACAACAATGAGCAGTTCTTC
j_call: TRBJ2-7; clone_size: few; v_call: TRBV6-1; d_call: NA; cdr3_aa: CASSDLSGASYEQYF; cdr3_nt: TGTGCCAGCAGTGACTTATCAGGGGCCTCCTACGAGCAGTACTTC
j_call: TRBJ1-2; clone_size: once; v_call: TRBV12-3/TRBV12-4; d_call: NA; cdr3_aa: CASSFSPPGGREGYTF; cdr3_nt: TGTGCCAGCAGTTTTAGCCCCCCGGGAGGGCGTGAGGGCTACACCTTC
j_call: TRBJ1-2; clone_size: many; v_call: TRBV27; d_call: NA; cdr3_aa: CASSLSGIDRSYGYTF; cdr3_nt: TGTGCCAGCAGTTTATCCGGGATAGACAGATCCTATGGCTACACCTTC